The 25 T cell receptor beta chains in this list originate from one sample, sequenced in a study of cytomegalovirus exposure and HLA in healthy donors. The PCR was carried out with 60 Vbeta primers and 13 Jbeta primers. Only in-frame clones appear in the TCRdb table, and some are missing; sequencing was by immunoSEQ multiplex PCR. Here the sample table reports approximately 110,000 clones. Specimen: PBMCs. These receptors were collected from a man aged 35 to 55 in good health and CMV-seronegative.

The chain recombines TRBV18 with TRBJ2-7; weak D call: TRBD2 (6 bases). CDR1 and CDR2 (germline): KGHSH, LQKENI. Trimming removed 2 bases at V and 5 bases at J, with 16 bases between. The CDR3 consists of 15 residues. CDR3 sequence: CASSPWRGAEDEQYF. As DNA, the CDR3 is TGTGCCAGCTCACCATGGCGCGGGGCTGAGGACGAGCAGTACTTC.

The V and J genes are TRBV7-2 and TRBJ1-5, with D possibly TRBD1 on 5 matching bases. The germline V gene has CDR1 SGHTA and CDR2 FQGNSA. Trimming cost V 3 bases and J 5 bases, with 23 bases left between them. This CDR3 region has 18 residues. The CDR3 coding sequence is TGTGCCAGCAGCTTCCAGGGTGGCAGCCCTACCCGGGATCAGCCCCAGCATTTT. Protein product: CASSFQGGSPTRDQPQHF.

The CDR3: CASSLGRLGWDEQFF. For the CDR3, the DNA is TGTGCCAGCAGCTTAGGGCGACTAGGTTGGGATGAGCAGTTCTTC. The rearrangement uses TRBV7-9 and TRBJ2-1, with D tentatively TRBD2 (6 bases). Germline CDR1 and CDR2: SEHNR and FQNEAQ (reference sequence). Between the trimmed V and J ends, which lost 1 base and 8 bases, there was a span of 15 bases. This CDR3 spans 15 amino acids.

V gene TRBV27 combines with J gene TRBJ2-1; 8 bases match TRBD2. The CDR3 is 14 residues long. The trim removed 6 bases at V and 2 bases at J, leaving 3 bases unmatched. The germline V gene has CDR1 MNHEY and CDR2 SMNVEV (reference sequence). This CDR3 is CASRAGVPYNEQFF. For the CDR3, the DNA is TGTGCCAGCAGAGCGGGAGTACCCTACAATGAGCAGTTCTTC.

The genes are TRBV29-1 and TRBJ2-7; TRBD1 matches at 7 bases. The ends lost 6 bases at V and 2 bases at J; junction bases unmatched: 10. Germline CDR1 is SQVTM and CDR2 is ANQGSEA. The CDR3 runs 14 residues. CDR3 coding DNA: TGCAGCGTCGAAACAGGGGTAGGACCCTACGAGCAGTACTTC. This encodes CSVETGVGPYEQYF.

The V and J genes are TRBV29-1 and TRBJ2-7; a possible D gene is TRBD2 (5 bases). The CDR3 loop spans 15 amino acids. Germline loops: CDR1 SQVTM, CDR2 ANQGSEA. V lost 4 bases to trimming and J lost 0 bases, with 16 bases between them. CDR3 DNA sequence: TGCAGCGTTGTTGTTCTGGGAGCAAACTCCTACGAGCAGTACTTC. As protein: CSVVVLGANSYEQYF.

The chain recombines TRBV7-2 with TRBJ1-5; D not resolved. The CDR3 is 16 residues long. The germline gives CDR1 SGHTA, CDR2 FQGNSA. V dropped 1 base and J dropped 0 bases, with 10 bases sitting between them. DNA for the CDR3: TGTGCCAGCAGCTTAGGTACAGTCTATAGCAATCAGCCCCAGCATTTT. It translates to CASSLGTVYSNQPQHF.

The J gene is TRBJ1-2, the V gene TRBV4-3; D uncertain. The ends were cut back, 1 base at V and 4 bases at J, with 10 bases in the middle. The CDR3 contains 14 residues. The V gene's germline CDR1 is LGHNA and CDR2 YSLEER. CDR3 DNA: TGCGCCAGCAGCCAAGTTTTGGGCCCCTATGGCTACACCTTC. Translation gives CASSQVLGPYGYTF.

Concerning this clone itself: Mismatch with germline at one junction end may stem from a read error. Other DNA sequences in the same sample also yield this CDR3. The gene calls are TRBV28 and TRBJ1-1; TRBD1 aligns across 9 bases. Germline V gene sequence: CDR1 MDHEN, CDR2 SYDVKM. This CDR3 contains 14 residues. The CDR3 protein is CASSLGTGYTEAFF. CDR3 in DNA: TGTGCCAGCAGTTTAGGGACAGGGTACACTGAAGCCTTCTTT. The entire variable domain, with the rest obtained from reference TRBV28 and TRBJ1-1, is as follows: DVKVTQSSRYLVKRTGEKVFLECVQDMDHENMFWYRQDPGLGLRLIYFSYDVKMKEKGDIPEGYSVSREKKERFSLILESASTNQTSMYLCASSLGTGYTEAFFGQGTRLTVV.

The gene calls are TRBV5-1 and TRBJ2-3, with 9 bases aligning to TRBD1. Germline V gives CDR1 SGHRS, CDR2 YFSETQ. CDR3 length: 16 residues. V lost 3 bases, J lost 0 bases, and 5 bases stayed unmatched. The CDR3 reads CASSSTGGSSTDTQYF. CDR3 DNA: TGCGCCAGCAGCTCCACAGGGGGCTCTAGCACAGATACGCAGTATTTT.

The chain couples TRBV5-1 to TRBJ1-2; 12 nucleotides align to TRBD1. V lost 2 bases and J lost 2; bases outside the gene matches: 7. Germline lookup yields CDR1 SGHRS and CDR2 YFSETQ. CDR3 length: 17 residues. The CDR3 DNA is TGCGCCAGCAGCTTTCAGCCGGGACAGGGGGCCAACTATGGCTACACCTTC. This translates into CASSFQPGQGANYGYTF.

This chain uses TRBV6-1 with TRBJ2-5, with 8 bases fitting TRBD2. The J call is in doubt because the DNA end fits TRBJ2-7 better. Germline values: CDR1 MNHNS, CDR2 SASEGT. The CDR3 has 15 residues. The CDR3 nucleotides read TGTGCCAGCAGTAATAACCCGGGGGGGGGCTACGAGCAGTACTTC. It yields the protein CASSNNPGGGYEQYF.

The rearrangement uses TRBV19 and TRBJ2-7; D is unclear. The V end lost 9 bases, the J end lost 0 bases, and 6 bases lay between the germline ends. Germline CDR1 is LNHDA and CDR2 is SQIVND (reference sequence). There are 11 residues in the CDR3. The CDR3 region has the DNA TGTGCCAGCTTAAACTCCTACGAGCAGTACTTC. It yields the protein CASLNSYEQYF.

As for this clone: The same CDR3 arises from other DNA sequences in this sample as well. V and J are TRBV7-8 and TRBJ2-7; a possible D gene is TRBD2 (6 bases). Germline V gives CDR1 SGHVS, CDR2 FQNEAQ. The V end was cut by 2 bases, the J end by 7 bases, with 12 bases between. This CDR3 spans 13 amino acids. The chain's CDR3 is CASSLPGGREQYF. The DNA of the CDR3 is TGTGCCAGCAGCTTACCCGGGGGACGGGAGCAGTACTTC.

This rearrangement joins TRBV6-5 to TRBJ1-2; no clear D gene. Germline lookup yields CDR1 MNHEY and CDR2 SVGAGI. The CDR3 extends over 11 amino acids. Trimming pared 8 bases from V and 7 bases from J, leaving 11 bases between. CDR3 nucleotides: TGTGCCAGCGCGGGGATAGGTGGCTACACCTTC. The encoded protein is CASAGIGGYTF.

The V gene is TRBV25-1, the J gene TRBJ2-3, with D possibly being TRBD2 (5 bases). V was shortened by 1 base and J by 4 bases, with 18 bases between the two germline ends. The CDR3 has 17 residues. Germline assignment: CDR1 MGHDK and CDR2 SYGVNS. The chain's CDR3 is CASSEFLSSTTADTQYF. DNA of the CDR3: TGTGCCAGCAGTGAATTTCTTAGCTCGACTACAGCAGATACGCAGTATTTT.

The chain has TRBV7-8 and TRBJ1-3, with a tentative D call TRBD1 (5 bases). Germline assignment: CDR1 SGHVS and CDR2 FQNEAQ. Deletions cut 8 bases from V and 8 bases from J, with 19 bases between. The CDR3 has 14 residues. CDR3 loop: CASRGPGQIDTIYF. DNA of the CDR3: TGTGCCAGCCGTGGGCCAGGGCAGATTGACACCATATATTTT.

This chain links TRBV30 with TRBJ2-1; possible D gene TRBD2, 5 bases. The CDR3 has 12 residues. Trimming stripped 5 bases from V and 4 bases from J, with 9 bases between. Per germline, CDR1 GTSNPN and CDR2 SVGIG (reference sequence). The CDR3 DNA reads TGTGCCTGGGGGAGCGAGTACAATGAGCAGTTCTTC. Its translation: CAWGSEYNEQFF.

This chain joins TRBV19 and TRBJ2-1; 15 nucleotides agree with TRBD2. CDR1 and CDR2 from the germline V gene are LNHDA and SQIVND (reference sequence). V shed 11 bases and J 7 bases; nucleotides not matched to a gene: 9. The CDR3 is 15 amino acids. CDR3 nucleotide sequence: TGTGCCGTTTACTCAGGACTAGCGGGAGGGAATGAGCAGTTCTTC. Protein product: CAVYSGLAGGNEQFF. Full variable domain (remainder filled in from reference TRBV19 and TRBJ2-1): DGGITQSPKYLFRKEGQNVTLSCEQNLNHDAMYWYRQDPGQGLRLIYYSQIVNDFQKGDIAEGYSVSREKKESFPLTVTSAQKNPTAFYLCAVYSGLAGGNEQFFGPGTRLTVL.

The V call is TRBV4-3, the J call TRBJ2-3; 11 bases map to TRBD2. V was clipped by 0 bases and J by 4 bases; unmatched bases: 9. Germline V gene sequence: CDR1 LGHNA, CDR2 YSLEER. There are 18 residues in the CDR3. CDR3 DNA: TGCGCCAGCAGCCAAGACCCCTCAACTAGCGGGAGCCCAGATACGCAGTATTTT. This gives the protein CASSQDPSTSGSPDTQYF.

V gene TRBV20-1 combines with J gene TRBJ1-1; possibly TRBD1 for D (6 bases). V was trimmed by 6 bases and J by 6 bases, leaving 11 bases between them. This CDR3 region has 11 residues. Germline loops: CDR1 DFQATT, CDR2 SNEGSKA (reference sequence). DNA of the CDR3: TGCAGTGCGGGGGCTCAAGCTGAAGCTTTCTTT. Its translation: CSAGAQAEAFF.

Here the CDR3 DNA reads TGTGCCAGCAGCTTCGGGACTAGCGGGAGTGTAGGCACAGATACGCAGTATTTT. Its protein is CASSFGTSGSVGTDTQYF. V is TRBV13 and J is TRBJ2-3, with 14 bases identical to TRBD2. Germline V gene sequence: CDR1 PRHDT, CDR2 FYEKMQ (reference sequence). The CDR3 runs 18 residues. After removal of 3 bases from V and 1 base from J, the junction contained 6 bases not matched to a gene.

The J gene is TRBJ2-7, the V gene TRBV11-3, with 7 bases identical to TRBD2. The CDR3 covers 14 residues. Trimming cost V 6 bases and J 2 bases; bases outside gene matches: 7. The germline CDR1 and CDR2 sequences are SGHNT and YENEEA. The CDR3 reads CASSNGEGPYEQYF. The DNA for the CDR3 is TGTGCCAGCAGTAACGGGGAGGGACCCTACGAGCAGTACTTC.

The V and J genes are TRBV11-2 and TRBJ2-2, with 9 positions matching TRBD1. The CDR3 has 15 residues. After removal of 5 bases from V and 6 bases from J, the junction contained 7 bases not matched to a gene. Per germline, CDR1 SGHAT and CDR2 FQNNGV. The CDR3 region has the DNA TGTGCCAGCAGCCTCCGGGACAGGGTCCCCGGGGAGCTGTTTTTT. Translated: CASSLRDRVPGELFF.

This chain connects TRBV9 to TRBJ1-3; D gene unclear. Germline assignment: CDR1 SGDLS and CDR2 YYNGEE. The V gene lost 0 bases and the J gene lost 2 bases, with 12 bases spanning the gap. This CDR3 contains 16 residues. This CDR3 reads CASSVGGGSAGNTIYF. The CDR3 DNA follows: TGTGCCAGCAGCGTAGGGGGAGGGAGCGCTGGAAACACCATATATTTT.